This T cell receptor (beta chain) was recovered during a study of neurological immune-mediated disorders. Trimming pared 6 bases from V and 2 bases from J, leaving 10 bases between. The CDR3 has 13 amino acids. Germline CDR1 reads KGHSH; CDR2 reads LQKENI. In this sample, this clonotype turned up many times. TCRdb independently ran MiXCR on the 5' RACE reads; one entry per CDR3 protein. The sample contains tens of thousands of distinct CDR3 sequences, over 2% of which appear only once. The sample comprised PBMCs. The J gene is TRBJ2-5, the V gene TRBV18; tentatively, D is TRBD1 (5 bases). The TCR sequence derives from a man aged 50-60 years with multiple sclerosis. CDR3 coding DNA: TGTGCCAGCTCTCAAGACAGACAAGAGACCCAGTACTTC. It encodes CASSQDRQETQYF.